The 5 T cell receptor beta chains below were found in one sample sequenced in a study of hypomethylating agent response in myelodysplastic syndrome. Clones were read by immunoSEQ multiplex PCR, and TCRdb kept only the in-frame ones, dropping some. The sample consists of 5,500 to 6,500 clones, about 82% of them appearing once. The material was bone marrow, obtained before or after starting hypomethylating agent treatment for myelodysplastic syndrome (not recorded which). The receptors were gathered from a human donor with myelodysplastic syndrome.

This clone was counted a single time. This rearrangement joins TRBV5-1 to TRBJ2-7; unclear D gene. V was cut by 0 bases and J by 2 bases, with 12 bases left in between. Germline loops: CDR1 SGHRS, CDR2 YFSETQ. CDR3 size: 15 residues. The CDR3 DNA reads as TGCGCCAGCAGCTTGGCGTCCCGGATCCCCTACGAGCAGTACTTC. It translates to CASSLASRIPYEQYF.

The V gene is TRBV5-1, the J gene TRBJ2-5; the match to TRBD1 covers 7 bases. The J call is uncertain, as TRBJ2-7 better fits the DNA end. The V gene's germline CDR1 is SGHRS and CDR2 YFSETQ. CDR3 length: 14 amino acids. The CDR3, as DNA: TGCGCCAGCAGCTTGGCGCCAGGGGGTTACGAGCAGTACTTC. Translating gives CASSLAPGGYEQYF.

The chain links TRBV7-3 to TRBJ2-1, with TRBD2 identical over 7 bases. V was pared by 6 bases and J by 6 bases, with 5 bases of the junction left unmatched. Germline CDR1 and CDR2: SGHTA and FQGTGA. This CDR3 is 13 amino acids long. CDR3 residues: CASSLGGGNEQFF. Here the CDR3 DNA reads TGTGCCAGCAGTTTGGGGGGGGGCAATGAGCAGTTCTTC.

This sequence joins TRBV7-7 and TRBJ2-2; D may match TRBD1 or TRBD2 (5 bases each). Deletions cut 1 base from V and 6 bases from J, with 12 bases between. The CDR3 runs to 15 residues. From germline, CDR1 is SSHAT and CDR2 FNYEAQ (reference sequence). The CDR3 protein is CASSLDARGAGELFF. CDR3 sequence (DNA): TGTGCCAGCAGCTTAGACGCACGAGGGGCCGGGGAGCTGTTTTTT.

This clone was seen once. The V gene is TRBV7-6, the J gene TRBJ2-2; 8 bases line up with TRBD1. V lost 1 base to trimming and J lost 0 bases; unmatched junction nucleotides: 1. From germline, CDR1 is SGHVS and CDR2 FNYEAQ. The CDR3 length is 16 residues. The CDR3 bases are TGTGCCAGCAGCTTAGAACAGGGGGCGAACACCGGGGAGCTGTTTTTT. Amino acid sequence: CASSLEQGANTGELFF. The whole variable domain, filled in from reference TRBV7-6 and TRBJ2-2, reads GAGVSQSPRYKVTKRGQDVALRCDPISGHVSLYWYRQALGQGPEFLTYFNYEAQQDKSGLPNDRFSAERPEGSISTLTIQRTEQRDSAMYRCASSLEQGANTGELFFGEGSRLTVL.